The following is a TCR beta chain sequence with its context. The sample originates from a study of blood T cell repertoires in COVID-19. About the study: Both acute and convalescent COVID-19 samples were obtained from the United States, Italy and Spain. T cells, B-cell-depleted T cells, or PBMCs provided the cDNA or gDNA that served as material.

Germline values: CDR1 SGHAT, CDR2 FQNNGV. V was pared by 2 bases and J by 5 bases, with 15 bases between. The CDR3 covers 15 residues. Authors' analysis steps: Reference gene primer amplification gave estimated nucleated cell counts. The assay was immunoSEQ multiplex PCR, and TCRdb's table has in-frame clones only and misses some. The D gene and trimming were derived from the DNA, and the V and J assignments and clone size from that table. The table lists approximately 280,000 clones, roughly 85% of them singletons, with more than 9.5% in the top ten. The receptor comes from a woman between 65 and 79 years old with acute or convalescent COVID-19. V and J are TRBV11-2 and TRBJ2-5; D perhaps matches TRBD1 (5 bases). The sequenced material came from peripheral blood. In nucleotides, the CDR3 is TGTGCCAGCAGCTTAAGTTGGGGCAGGCGGGAGACCCAGTACTTC. This gives the protein CASSLSWGRRETQYF.